These T cell receptor beta chains were read from a single sample in a study of tumor-infiltrating lymphocytes in primary liver carcinoma. TCRdb analysed the multiplex PCR reads with MiXCR anew, one entry per CDR3 protein. The sample yields 99,000 or so distinct CDR3 sequences, around 63% seen once. The source material was liver tumor tissue from sampling region 5. These TCRs come from a woman in her sixties or seventies with primary liver carcinoma and hepatitis B virus infection. Each CDR3 is given with its conserved first and last residue. The D gene is left open where the match is weak. For some rows the clone size is stated as once, few or many, or as a class when expanded; others skip it.

V gene,CDR3 length,D gene,clone size,J gene,CDR3 protein,CDR3 DNA
TRBV11-1,14,NA,NA,TRBJ1-1,CASILGKGSTEAFF,TGTGCCAGCATCTTAGGCAAGGGGAGTACTGAAGCTTTCTTT
TRBV5-1,16,NA,NA,TRBJ2-4,CASSFDRRGAKNVQNF,TGCGCCAGCAGCTTTGACAGGAGAGGAGCCAAAAACGTTCAGAACTTC
TRBV28,14,TRBD1,NA,TRBJ2-5,CASSSVQGTEAQYF,TGTGCCAGCAGTTCTGTACAGGGGACAGAGGCCCAGTACTTC
TRBV7-9,13,TRBD1,NA,TRBJ1-1,CASSPGGGAEAFF,TGTGCCAGCAGCCCAGGGGGTGGCGCTGAAGCTTTCTTT
TRBV5-1,15,NA,NA,TRBJ2-1,CASALQVQDHNEQFF,TGCGCCAGCGCACTTCAGGTACAGGACCACAATGAGCAGTTCTTC
TRBV28,14,TRBD1,many,TRBJ1-1,CASRRQGGSTEAFF,TGTGCCAGCAGGCGACAGGGGGGAAGCACTGAAGCTTTCTTT
TRBV6-2/TRBV6-3,11,NA,NA,TRBJ1-1,CTSGGRAEAFF,TGTACCAGCGGGGGACGGGCCGAAGCTTTCTTT
TRBV11-2,14,NA,NA,TRBJ2-7,CAISPIYFSHEQYF,TGTGCCATCAGCCCCATCTACTTCTCCCACGAGCAGTACTTC
TRBV12-3/TRBV12-4,13,NA,NA,TRBJ1-6,CASIFRPNSPLRF,TGTGCCAGCATTTTTCGACCTAATTCACCCCTCCGCTTT
TRBV11-2,15,NA,NA,TRBJ2-3,CASGLDAGSTNTQYF,TGTGCCAGCGGCTTAGATGCAGGCTCCACAAATACGCAGTATTTT
TRBV11-2,23,TRBD2,NA,TRBJ2-7,CASSSLGSGTSGRASYGPYEQYF,TGTGCCAGCAGCTCCTTAGGGTCAGGAACTAGCGGGAGGGCCTCGTATGGCCCCTACGAGCAGTACTTC
TRBV11-2,14,TRBD2,NA,TRBJ2-4,CASSKRLAGNTQYF,TGTGCCAGCAGCAAACGACTAGCTGGAAACACTCAGTACTTC
TRBV6-1,17,NA,NA,TRBJ2-7,CASSERTPSRRVTEQYF,TGTGCCAGCAGTGAAAGAACTCCTAGCAGGAGGGTTACCGAGCAGTACTTC
TRBV12-3/TRBV12-4,13,NA,NA,TRBJ2-2,CASSLEMGGSCFF,NA
TRBV11-2,15,NA,NA,TRBJ2-5,CASSMGLSLGETQYF,TGTGCCAGCAGCATGGGACTGTCCCTGGGGGAGACCCAGTACTTC
TRBV11-3,15,TRBD1,NA,TRBJ2-7,CASSPWTGRNYEQYF,TGTGCCAGCAGCCCCTGGACAGGGCGTAACTACGAGCAGTACTTC
TRBV5-1,20,TRBD2,NA,TRBJ2-1,CANSPLADRAGTSRQREQFF,TGCGCCAACAGCCCCCTGGCGGATAGGGCAGGGACTAGTAGGCAGCGTGAGCAGTTCTTC
TRBV6-5,16,TRBD2,NA,TRBJ2-3,CASSQQAGGNTDTQYF,TGTGCCAGCAGCCAACAAGCGGGAGGGAACACAGATACGCAATATTTT
TRBV11-2,12,NA,NA,TRBJ2-7,CASSSVGCEQYF,TGTGCCAGTAGCTCCGTGGGTTGCGAGCAGTACTTC
TRBV12-3/TRBV12-4,16,NA,NA,TRBJ2-5,CAISPLGNREVETQYF,TGTGCCATCAGCCCTCTGGGGAACAGGGAAGTGGAGACCCAGTACTTC
TRBV11-2,16,NA,NA,TRBJ2-2,CANSFRLVGDAGELFF,TGTGCCAACAGCTTTCGACTAGTGGGAGATGCGGGGGAGCTGTTTTTT
TRBV28,16,NA,NA,TRBJ2-6,CASSSWESSGANVLTF,TGTGCCAGCAGTTCGTGGGAGTCCTCTGGGGCCAACGTCCTGACTTTC
TRBV28,15,TRBD1,NA,TRBJ1-5,CASSRGQGYNQPQHF,TGTGCCAGCAGCCGGGGACAGGGGTACAATCAGCCCCAGCATTTT
TRBV11-2,13,NA,NA,TRBJ2-2,CVNSLDGTGELFF,TGTGTCAACAGCTTAGATGGGACTGGAGAGCTGTTTTTT
TRBV6-5,14,NA,NA,TRBJ1-6,CGSKTTGNNSPLHF,TGTGGCAGCAAGACGACAGGAAATAATTCACCCCTCCACTTC
TRBV28,15,TRBD1,few,TRBJ2-7,CASREGQGGSYEQYF,TGTGCCAGCAGAGAGGGACAGGGGGGCTCCTACGAGCAGTACTTC
TRBV4-1,16,TRBD1,NA,TRBJ1-5,CASSQARGGSNQPQHF,TGCGCCAGCAGCCAAGCGAGAGGGGGCAGTAATCAGCCCCAGCATTTT
TRBV6-1,14,NA,NA,TRBJ2-3,CARSVSGDGRTQYF,TGTGCCAGAAGTGTTTCGGGGGATGGAAGGACGCAGTATTTT
TRBV11-2,14,TRBD1,NA,TRBJ2-7,CASSRGTGSCEQYF,TGTGCCAGCAGCCGGGGGACAGGTTCCTGCGAGCAGTACTTT
TRBV4-2,15,NA,few,TRBJ2-7,CASSQVGDSTDEQHF,TGTGCCAGCAGCCAAGTTGGGGACTCCACCGACGAGCAGCACTTC
TRBV7-3,15,NA,NA,TRBJ2-1,CASSSGGRNDNEQFF,TGTGCCAGCAGCTCTGGGGGACGGAACGACAATGAGCAGTTCTTC
TRBV11-3,17,TRBD2,NA,TRBJ2-3,CASSLESGLAGIDTQYF,TGTGCCAGCAGCTTGGAATCGGGACTAGCGGGCATAGATACGCAGTACTTT
TRBV11-2,17,NA,many,TRBJ2-3,CASSLTGAISIGDTQYF,TGTGCCAGCAGCTTGACGGGGGCGATCAGTATAGGGGATACGCAGTATTTT
TRBV11-2,15,NA,once,TRBJ1-4,CDSSWGDRRTEKLFF,TGTGACAGCAGCTGGGGAGACAGGAGGACGGAAAAACTGTTTTTT
TRBV11-2,13,NA,NA,TRBJ2-3,CASGLGRGDTQYF,TGTGCCAGCGGCTTAGGTCGAGGAGATACGCAGTACTTT
TRBV7-8,14,NA,many,TRBJ2-7,CASARWGAAYEQYF,TGTGCCAGCGCCAGGTGGGGGGCAGCCTACGAGCAGTACTTC
TRBV24-1,15,TRBD1,many,TRBJ1-2,CATSDSARTGDGYTF,TGTGCCACCAGTGATTCGGCCCGGACAGGTGACGGCTACACCTTC
TRBV5-4,12,TRBD1,many,TRBJ1-5,CASRTGGQPQHF,TGTGCCAGCAGGACAGGGGGGCAGCCCCAGCATTTT
TRBV12-3/TRBV12-4,15,TRBD2,NA,TRBJ2-7,CASSLRVGRANEEYF,TGTGCCAGCAGTTTACGAGTCGGGAGGGCCAACGAGGAGTACTTC
TRBV6-2/TRBV6-3,13,NA,NA,TRBJ2-2,CASNYGVPGELFF,TGTGCCAGCAATTATGGAGTGCCCGGGGAGCTGTTTTTT
TRBV11-1,18,NA,NA,TRBJ1-1,CASNLGAGRGVMNTEAFF,TGTGCCAGCAACTTAGGAGCTGGAAGGGGGGTCATGAACACTGAGGCTTTCTTT
TRBV12-3/TRBV12-4,15,TRBD2,NA,TRBJ2-3,CASSTGGLTTDAQYF,TGTGCCAGCAGTACTGGGGGACTAACCACAGATGCGCAATATTTT
TRBV5-6,20,TRBD2,NA,TRBJ2-1,CASSQDPTSGPFRPYNEQLF,TGTGCCAGCAGCCAGGATCCGACTAGCGGCCCATTCCGTCCTTACAATGAGCAGTTGTTC
TRBV11-3,15,NA,NA,TRBJ2-1,CASSPDIGKVNEQFF,TGTGCCAGCAGCCCGGATATCGGGAAGGTGAACGAGCAGTTCTTC
TRBV28,13,TRBD1,NA,TRBJ1-1,CGSNFPGDSEAFF,TGTGGCAGCAATTTCCCAGGGGACAGTGAAGCTTTCTTT
TRBV4-2,12,NA,many,TRBJ1-2,CASSPDDYGYTF,TGTGCCAGCAGCCCCGATGACTATGGCTACACCTTC
TRBV11-2,17,NA,NA,TRBJ2-1,CASSFLGVGGGYNEQFF,TGTGCCAGCAGCTTCCTTGGGGTTGGCGGAGGATACAATGAGCAGTTCTTT
TRBV11-1,17,TRBD1,NA,TRBJ2-6,CARSPQTGNSGANVLTF,TGTGCCAGGAGCCCCCAGACAGGGAACTCTGGGGCCAACGTCCTGACTTTC
TRBV6-1,15,TRBD2,NA,TRBJ2-7,CASSSQLGLAYERYF,TGTGCCAGCAGTTCCCAGCTGGGACTAGCGTACGAGCGGTATTTC
TRBV12-3/TRBV12-4,15,NA,many,TRBJ1-3,CASTPGGGTSGTIYF,TGTGCCAGCACCCCCGGCGGTGGGACTAGCGGCACCATATATTTT
TRBV12-3/TRBV12-4,16,NA,NA,TRBJ2-2,CASTPGGAANTGELFF,TGTGCCAGCACTCCGGGTGGAGCGGCGAACACCGGGGAGCTGTTTTTT
TRBV12-5,14,NA,NA,TRBJ1-5,CASGLPGHKQSQHF,TGTGCTAGTGGTTTGCCAGGGCACAAACAGTCCCAGCATTTT
TRBV21-1,18,NA,few,TRBJ2-7,CASSKGIPGLAGCYEQYF,TGTGCCAGCAGCAAAGGCATACCGGGACTAGCGGGATGCTACGAGCAGTACTTC
TRBV12-3/TRBV12-4,13,TRBD2,many,TRBJ2-7,CASSFGGGDEQYF,TGTGCCAGCAGCTTCGGGGGGGGCGACGAGCAGTACTTC
TRBV6-6,14,TRBD1,NA,TRBJ2-5,CASSGGQGRGIRYF,TGTGCCAGCAGTGGCGGACAGGGTCGGGGGATCCGGTACTTC
TRBV6-1,16,NA,NA,TRBJ2-1,CASSDPRGRAYNEQSF,TGTGCCAGTTCAGACCCTAGGGGCAGAGCCTACAATGAGCAGTCCTTC